The rows below give T cell receptor beta chains drawn from one sample of a study of shared clonotypes between healthy human individuals. Profiled with immunoSEQ multiplex PCR; TCRdb holds only in-frame clones, not every one. The table has about 1.1 million clones, about 72% seen once. Material for sequencing was memory CD4+ T cells from PBMCs. These receptors were taken from a man younger than 30 in good health. Some clones in this sample may be carry-over from other donors' samples. The CDR3 runs from the conserved cysteine through the conserved F or W. D genes are given only for firm matches. Part of the rows lack a size; the others show once, few, many or a class for expanded clones.

j_call clone_size d_call v_call cdr3_aa cdr3_nt
TRBJ2-3 - - TRBV18 CASSWPGSDTQYF TGTGCCAGCTCTTGGCCCGGTTCAGATACGCAGTATTTT
TRBJ2-2 - - TRBV5-1 CASSYGTGEPFF TGCGCCAGCAGCTACGGGACCGGGGAGCCGTTTTTT
TRBJ2-7 - - TRBV28 CASLRGSGYEQYF TGTGCCAGCCTGAGGGGTTCCGGGTACGAGCAGTACTTC
TRBJ2-7 - - TRBV5-6 CASSLGGYEQYF TGTGCCAGCAGCCTGGGGGGCTACGAGCAGTACTTC
TRBJ2-7 - - TRBV5-1 CASKRDKQLEQYF TGCGCCAGCAAGCGGGACAAACAGTTAGAGCAGTACTTC
TRBJ2-7 - - TRBV4-2 CASSQGARYEQYF TGTGCCAGCAGCCAAGGGGCTCGTTACGAGCAGTACTTC
TRBJ2-7 - TRBD2 TRBV18 CASSPASGLYEQYF TGTGCCAGCTCACCGGCTAGCGGACTCTACGAGCAGTACTTC
TRBJ2-2 - TRBD2 TRBV11-2 CASSLVAGVTGELFF TGTGCCAGCAGCTTAGTAGCGGGAGTTACCGGGGAGCTGTTTTTT
TRBJ2-5 - - TRBV6-1 CASSERWGETQYF TGTGCCAGCAGTGAAAGGTGGGGAGAGACCCAGTACTTC
TRBJ1-4 - - TRBV29-1 CSVVRRGDEKLFF TGCAGCGTGGTGAGGAGGGGAGATGAAAAACTGTTTTTT
TRBJ1-1 - TRBD1 TRBV5-1 CASTIAGGNEAFF TGCGCCAGCACCATCGCAGGGGGGAATGAAGCTTTCTTT
TRBJ1-4 - - TRBV12-2 CASRLKESNEKLFF TGTGCAAGTCGCTTAAAGGAATCTAATGAAAAACTGTTTTTT
TRBJ2-6 - - TRBV6-1 CASSGKGANVLTF TGTGCCAGCAGTGGGAAAGGGGCCAACGTCCTGACTTTC
TRBJ1-2 - - TRBV6-1 CASSEGVMGYGYTF TGTGCCAGCAGTGAAGGGGTTATGGGCTATGGCTACACCTTC
TRBJ2-7 few TRBD2 TRBV7-2 CASSLRLAGYEQYF TGTGCCAGCAGCTTAAGACTAGCGGGCTACGAGCAGTACTTC
TRBJ2-5 - - TRBV7-2 CASSLLGLQETQYF TGTGCCAGCAGCTTACTAGGGCTCCAAGAGACCCAGTACTTC
TRBJ1-2 - - TRBV10-3 CAISEGITDRYTF TGTGCCATCAGTGAGGGAATAACGGATCGCTACACCTTC
TRBJ2-6 once TRBD1 TRBV7-6 CASSKGQERANVLTF TGTGCCAGCAGCAAGGGACAGGAGAGAGCCAACGTCCTGACTTTC
TRBJ1-1 - - TRBV2 CASSAGTEAFF TGTGCCAGCAGTGCAGGCACTGAAGCTTTCTTT
TRBJ1-4 - - TRBV18 CATLRDINEKLFF TGTGCCACCCTCCGGGACATAAATGAAAAACTGTTTTTT
TRBJ2-2 - - TRBV14 CASSLFPEARYGELFF TGTGCCAGCAGCCTGTTCCCAGAGGCGCGGTACGGGGAGCTGTTTTTT
TRBJ1-4 - - TRBV4-1 CASRVGLRSEKLFF TGCGCCAGCAGAGTAGGCCTAAGGAGTGAAAAACTGTTTTTT
TRBJ1-5 few - TRBV7-2 CASSLGPGTQPQHF TGTGCCAGCAGCTTAGGTCCAGGAACCCAGCCCCAGCATTTT
TRBJ2-3 - - TRBV5-1 CASSLAGNTDTQYF TGCGCCAGCAGCTTGGCGGGGAACACAGATACGCAGTATTTT
TRBJ2-1 - - TRBV27 CASSSRTPTSEGQFF TGTGCCAGCAGTTCGCGAACCCCTACCTCAGAGGGGCAGTTCTTC